This TCR beta chain emerged from a study of metastatic and nonmetastatic thyroid tumors. Study overall: Malignant thyroid and benign thyroid patients provided blood and tumor or nodule tissue whose repertoires were compared.

Original handling: Clinicopathological groups differed in CDR3, with these differences serving to build a distant-metastasis classifier for papillary thyroid cancer. TCRdb redid the clone calls on the PCR reads using MiXCR. The V and J calls follow TCRdb's processing rather than the paper's. Of some 20,000 clones listed, 23% are singletons. The table lists this clone with a few counts. Its antigen is unidentified. Study outcomes and limitations: Relative to benign nodules, malignant thyroid tumors were reportedly characterized by significantly elevated TCR beta diversity in blood and tumor.

Thyroid surgery was preceded by no treatment in any patient. V lost 5 bases and J lost 5, with 15 bases in between. This CDR3 comprises 14 residues. In germline, CDR1 is MNHNS, CDR2 SASEGT. This clonotype was obtained from a male donor with papillary thyroid cancer or a benign thyroid nodule (not recorded which). Some clones in this sample may be carry-over from other donors' samples. Input material: blood. V is TRBV6-1 and J is TRBJ2-5; TRBD2 might be the D (6 bases). CDR3 DNA: TGTGCCAGCAGTCTCCGCGGGGTAGGGGAGACCCAGTACTTC. Translation: CASSLRGVGETQYF.